This T cell receptor (beta chain) was found in a study of T cell responses to AZD1222 COVID-19 vaccine. Overall study results and limits: When two AZD1222 doses had been given, Spike-specific TCR breadth and depth rose.

Pooled in the analysis were second doses at about 4 or about 12 weeks. In the case of this clone: What it binds is unknown.

Libraries were prepared by immunoSEQ multiplex PCR; TCRdb keeps only in-frame clonotypes and omits some of them. The profile shows roughly 99,000 clones, roughly nine tenths of them singletons. The TCR originated in an adult who received the AZD1222 COVID-19 vaccine. The sequenced sample was peripheral blood, obtained 28 days after the second AZD1222 dose.

The CDR3 is CASSLSGGIQETQYF. CDR3 coding DNA: TGTGCCAGCAGCTTAAGTGGAGGGATCCAAGAGACCCAGTACTTC. The J gene is TRBJ2-5, the V gene TRBV11-2; a weak D match, TRBD2 (6 bases). Germline CDR1 SGHAT, CDR2 FQNNGV. The V end lost 2 bases, the J end lost 1 base, and 11 bases lay between the germline ends. The CDR3 is 15 amino acids.